Listed below are T cell receptor beta chains from one sample, sequenced in a study of blood T cell repertoires in COVID-19. The table came from immunoSEQ multiplex PCR; TCRdb's copy has only in-frame clones and leaves some out. The top ten clones hold roughly 6% of a sample with around 68,000 clones, approximately 88% of them seen once. What was sequenced was peripheral blood. Receptors were obtained from a woman aged 50 to 60 with acute or convalescent COVID-19. The conserved cysteine and the conserved F or W are not part of the CDR3 here. Fields, in order: V gene, CDR3 protein.

>TRBV7-9
ASSPLSPGSIADTQY
>TRBV18
ASSRDPQGLTDTQY
>TRBV6-5
ASSWTGKQETQY
>TRBV5-4
ASSLDVSGLGEQF
>TRBV6-5
ASSYREGQPQH
>TRBV3-1/TRBV3-2
ASSQATTGTETQY
>TRBV23-1
ASSLLQLAKNIQY
>TRBV9
ASSEDRRNTIY
>TRBV19
ASSDRDRGGGYT
>TRBV4-3
ASSTTSGRNYEQY
>TRBV10-3
AISGGLAGTYEQY
>TRBV19
ASRRAGTVNQPQH
>TRBV27
ASSFRLPDTDTQY
>TRBV4-2
ASSQGLSGGDLSTDTQY
>TRBV12-3/TRBV12-4
ASSFQGDTEAF
>TRBV3-1/TRBV3-2
ASSQNSGGTEAF
>TRBV3-1/TRBV3-2
ASSRGGINQPQH
>TRBV5-1
ASSPGQGYGYT
>TRBV3-1/TRBV3-2
ASSLGQGTYGYT
>TRBV27
ASGSGRNPWTGELF
>TRBV6-6
ASTPGGNTQY
>TRBV10-3
AISGADRGGNQPQH
>TRBV4-1
ASSKRGVQETQY
>TRBV4-2
ASSRGGRNDNSPLH
>TRBV5-1
ASRRRGLQETQY
>TRBV6-6
ASGKKGAPLH
>TRBV4-2
ASSSGAGPQH
>TRBV7-9
ASSLAVGPRSAPLH
>TRBV19
ASSIVQAYSPLH
>TRBV4-2
ASSSGLAGGKETQY
>TRBV27
ASSSPGEKLF
>TRBV7-2
ASRAGVGNIQY
>TRBV5-6
ASSLAQVDGYT